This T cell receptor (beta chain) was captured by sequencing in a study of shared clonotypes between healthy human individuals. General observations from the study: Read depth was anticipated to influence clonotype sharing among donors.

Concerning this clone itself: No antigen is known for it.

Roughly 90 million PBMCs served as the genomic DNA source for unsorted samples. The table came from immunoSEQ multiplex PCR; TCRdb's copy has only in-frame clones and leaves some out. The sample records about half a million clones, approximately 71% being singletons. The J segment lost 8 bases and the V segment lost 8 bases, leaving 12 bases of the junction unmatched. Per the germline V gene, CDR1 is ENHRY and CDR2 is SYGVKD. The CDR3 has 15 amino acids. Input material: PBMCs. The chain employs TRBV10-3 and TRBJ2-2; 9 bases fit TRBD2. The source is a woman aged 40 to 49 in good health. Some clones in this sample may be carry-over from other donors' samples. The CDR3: CAIGGSLAGRGELFF. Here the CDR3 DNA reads TGTGCCATCGGTGGGTCCCTAGCGGGAAGGGGGGAGCTGTTTTTT.